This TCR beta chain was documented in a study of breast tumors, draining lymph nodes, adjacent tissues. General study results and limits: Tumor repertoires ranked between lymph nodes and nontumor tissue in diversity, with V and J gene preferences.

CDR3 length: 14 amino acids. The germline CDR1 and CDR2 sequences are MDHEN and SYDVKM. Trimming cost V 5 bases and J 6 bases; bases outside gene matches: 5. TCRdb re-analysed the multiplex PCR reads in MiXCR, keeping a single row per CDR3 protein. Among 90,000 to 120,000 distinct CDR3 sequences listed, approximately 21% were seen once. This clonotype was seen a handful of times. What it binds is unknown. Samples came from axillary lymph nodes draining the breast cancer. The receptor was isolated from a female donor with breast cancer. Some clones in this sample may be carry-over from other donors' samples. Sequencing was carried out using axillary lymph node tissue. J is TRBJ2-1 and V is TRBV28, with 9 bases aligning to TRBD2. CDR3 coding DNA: TGTGCCAGCAGTGGGACTAGCCGCCGCAATGAGCAGTTCTTC. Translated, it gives CASSGTSRRNEQFF.